This T cell receptor beta chain appears in the sequencing data of a study of human T cells and chemical hapten exposure. TCRdb fed the RACE reads into MiXCR, producing one record per CDR3 protein. The sample lists some 100,000 distinct CDR3 sequences, 9% to 9.5% seen once, with 2% to 2.5% in the top ten. V was cut by 4 bases and J by 9 bases, with 22 bases left in between. Looked up from germline, CDR1 is LNHDA and CDR2 is SQIVND (reference sequence). CDR3 length: 15 amino acids. The time point: patch test 2, 6 weeks after DPC sensitization. Sample treatment: therapeutic diphenylcyclopropenone sensitization with weekly scalp DPC.

The chain joins TRBV19 to TRBJ2-7, with D unresolved. The clonotype was recovered from a middle-aged woman with alopecia areata. Some clones in this sample may be carry-over from other donors' samples. The starting material was whole blood, obtained in connection with sensitization to the hapten diphenylcyclopropenone (DPC). CDR3 coding DNA: TGTGCCAGTAGTACGAAGCCCGGGCCCTGGTGGGGGCAGTACTTC. The encoded protein is CASSTKPGPWWGQYF.